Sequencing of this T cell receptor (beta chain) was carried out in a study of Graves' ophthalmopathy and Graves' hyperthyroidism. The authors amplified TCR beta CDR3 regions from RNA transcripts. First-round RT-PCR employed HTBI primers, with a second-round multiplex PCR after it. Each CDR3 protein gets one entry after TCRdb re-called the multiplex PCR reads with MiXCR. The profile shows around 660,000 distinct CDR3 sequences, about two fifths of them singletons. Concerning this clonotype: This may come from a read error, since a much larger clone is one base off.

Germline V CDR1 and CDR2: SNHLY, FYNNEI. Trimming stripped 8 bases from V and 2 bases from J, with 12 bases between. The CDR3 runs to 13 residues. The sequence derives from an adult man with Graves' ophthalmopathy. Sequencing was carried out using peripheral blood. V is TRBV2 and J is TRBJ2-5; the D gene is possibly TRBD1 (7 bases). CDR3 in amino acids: CASGGTEQETQYF. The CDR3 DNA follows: TGTGCCAGCGGCGGGACAGAGCAAGAGACCCAGTACTTC.